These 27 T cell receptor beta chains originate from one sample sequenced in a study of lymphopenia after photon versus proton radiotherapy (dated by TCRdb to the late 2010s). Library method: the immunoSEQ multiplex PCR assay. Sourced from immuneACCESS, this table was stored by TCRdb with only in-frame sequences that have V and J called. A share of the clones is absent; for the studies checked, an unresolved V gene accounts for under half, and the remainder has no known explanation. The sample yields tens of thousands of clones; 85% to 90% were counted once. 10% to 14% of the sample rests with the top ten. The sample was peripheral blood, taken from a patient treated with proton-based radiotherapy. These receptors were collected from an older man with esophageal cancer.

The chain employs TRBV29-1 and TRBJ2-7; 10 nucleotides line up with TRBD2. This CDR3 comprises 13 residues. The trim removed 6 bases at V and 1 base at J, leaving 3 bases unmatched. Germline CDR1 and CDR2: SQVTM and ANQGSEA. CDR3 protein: CSVRTSGSYEQYF. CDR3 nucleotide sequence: TGCAGCGTCCGGACTAGCGGTTCCTACGAGCAGTACTTC.

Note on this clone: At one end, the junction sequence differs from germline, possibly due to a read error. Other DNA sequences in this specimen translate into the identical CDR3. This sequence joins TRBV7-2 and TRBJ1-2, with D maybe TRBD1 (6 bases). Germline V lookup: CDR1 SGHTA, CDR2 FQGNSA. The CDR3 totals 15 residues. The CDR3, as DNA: TGTGCCAGTAGCTTAAGGACAGAACGGTACTATGGCTACACCTTC. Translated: CASSLRTERYYGYTF. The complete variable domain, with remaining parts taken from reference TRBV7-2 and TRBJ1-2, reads GAGVSQSPSNKVTEKGKDVELRCDPISGHTALYWYRQSLGQGLEFLIYFQGNSAPDKSGLPSDRFSAERTGGSVSTLTIQRTQQEDSAVYLCASSLRTERYYGYTFGSGTRLTVV.

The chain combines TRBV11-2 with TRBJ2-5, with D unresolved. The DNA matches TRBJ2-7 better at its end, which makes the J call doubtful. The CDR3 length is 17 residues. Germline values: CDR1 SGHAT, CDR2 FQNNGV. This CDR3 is CASSLDSLAVSSYEQYF. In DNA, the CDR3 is TGTGCCAGCAGCTTAGACTCTTTGGCGGTCAGCTCCTACGAGCAGTACTTC.

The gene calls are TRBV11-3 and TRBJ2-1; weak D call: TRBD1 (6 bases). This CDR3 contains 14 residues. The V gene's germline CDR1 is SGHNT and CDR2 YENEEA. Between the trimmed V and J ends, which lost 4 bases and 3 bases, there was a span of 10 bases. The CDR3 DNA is TGTGCCAGCAGCTACGGACAGAACTACAATGAGCAGTTCTTC. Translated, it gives CASSYGQNYNEQFF.

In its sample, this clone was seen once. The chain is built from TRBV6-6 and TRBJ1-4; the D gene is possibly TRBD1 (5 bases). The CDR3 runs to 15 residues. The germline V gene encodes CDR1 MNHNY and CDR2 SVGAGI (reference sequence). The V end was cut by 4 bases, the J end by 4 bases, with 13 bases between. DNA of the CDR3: TGTGCCAGCAGTTGGGGCCGTGGGATTAATGAAAAACTGTTTTTT. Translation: CASSWGRGINEKLFF.

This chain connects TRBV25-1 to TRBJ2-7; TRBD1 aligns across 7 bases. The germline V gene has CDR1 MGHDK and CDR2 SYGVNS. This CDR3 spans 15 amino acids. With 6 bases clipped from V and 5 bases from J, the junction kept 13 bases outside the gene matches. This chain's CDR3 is CASRTDRVKGNEQYF. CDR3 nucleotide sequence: TGTGCCAGCAGGACCGACAGGGTCAAAGGAAACGAGCAGTACTTC.

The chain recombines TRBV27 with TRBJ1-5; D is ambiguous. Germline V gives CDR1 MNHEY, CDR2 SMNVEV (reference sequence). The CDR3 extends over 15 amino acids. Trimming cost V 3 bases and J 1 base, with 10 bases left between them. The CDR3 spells CASSLVLASNQPQHF. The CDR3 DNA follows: TGTGCCAGCAGTTTGGTCCTGGCCAGCAATCAGCCCCAGCATTTT.

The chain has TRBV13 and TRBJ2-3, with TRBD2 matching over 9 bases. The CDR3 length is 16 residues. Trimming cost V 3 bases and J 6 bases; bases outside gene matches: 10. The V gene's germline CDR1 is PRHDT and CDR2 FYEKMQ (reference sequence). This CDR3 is CASSFRALAGPDTQYF. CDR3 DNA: TGTGCCAGCAGCTTTAGGGCGCTAGCGGGACCCGATACGCAGTATTTT.

CDR3 residues: CASSLAGAASYEQYF. DNA for the CDR3: TGTGCCAGCAGCTTAGCGGGGGCAGCTTCCTACGAGCAGTACTTC. The V call is TRBV7-2, the J call TRBJ2-7; D is perhaps TRBD1 (6 bases). The length of the CDR3 is 15 residues. The germline gives CDR1 SGHTA, CDR2 FQGNSA. V gave up 0 bases and J gave up 1 base, with 10 bases separating them.

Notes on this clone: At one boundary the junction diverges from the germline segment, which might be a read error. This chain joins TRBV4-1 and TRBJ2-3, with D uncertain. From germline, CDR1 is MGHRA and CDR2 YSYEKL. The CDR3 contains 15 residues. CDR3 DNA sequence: TGCGCCAGCAGACAAGGATATACTAGCACAGATACGCAGTATTTT. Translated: CASRQGYTSTDTQYF.

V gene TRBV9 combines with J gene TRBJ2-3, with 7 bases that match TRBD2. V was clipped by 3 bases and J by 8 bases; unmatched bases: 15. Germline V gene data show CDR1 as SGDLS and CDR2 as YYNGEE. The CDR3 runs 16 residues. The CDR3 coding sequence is TGTGCCAGCAGCGCCAGACTAGCTCCCTTTCTTAGTACGCAGTATTTT. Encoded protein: CASSARLAPFLSTQYF.

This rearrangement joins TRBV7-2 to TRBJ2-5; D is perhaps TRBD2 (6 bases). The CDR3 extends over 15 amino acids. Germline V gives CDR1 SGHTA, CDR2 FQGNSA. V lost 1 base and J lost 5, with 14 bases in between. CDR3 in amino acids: CASSLESSEFETQYF. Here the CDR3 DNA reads TGTGCCAGCAGCTTAGAATCTAGCGAGTTCGAGACCCAGTACTTC.

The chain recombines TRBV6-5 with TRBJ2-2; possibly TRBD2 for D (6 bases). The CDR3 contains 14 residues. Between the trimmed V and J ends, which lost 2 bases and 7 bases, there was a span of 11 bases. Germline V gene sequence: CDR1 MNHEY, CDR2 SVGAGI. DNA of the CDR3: TGTGCCAGCAGTTACCTCGGGGGTAGCGGGGAGCTGTTTTTT. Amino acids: CASSYLGGSGELFF.

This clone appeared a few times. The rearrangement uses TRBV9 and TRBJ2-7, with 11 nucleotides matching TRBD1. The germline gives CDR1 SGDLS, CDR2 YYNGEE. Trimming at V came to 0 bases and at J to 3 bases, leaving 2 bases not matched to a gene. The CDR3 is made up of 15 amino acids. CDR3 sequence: CASSVGTGGNYEQYF. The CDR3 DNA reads TGTGCCAGCAGCGTAGGGACAGGGGGCAACTACGAGCAGTACTTC.

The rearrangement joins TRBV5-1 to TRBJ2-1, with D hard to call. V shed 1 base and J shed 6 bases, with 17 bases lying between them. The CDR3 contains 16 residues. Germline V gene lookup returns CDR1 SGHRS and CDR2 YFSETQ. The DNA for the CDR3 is TGCGCCAGCAGCTTGTTTTTAGGGTTGGCATTCAATGAGCAGTTCTTC. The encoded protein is CASSLFLGLAFNEQFF. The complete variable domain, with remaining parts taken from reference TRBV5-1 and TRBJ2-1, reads KAGVTQTPRYLIKTRGQQVTLSCSPISGHRSVSWYQQTPGQGLQFLFEYFSETQRNKGNFPGRFSGRQFSNSRSEMNVSTLELGDSALYLCASSLFLGLAFNEQFFGPGTRLTVL.

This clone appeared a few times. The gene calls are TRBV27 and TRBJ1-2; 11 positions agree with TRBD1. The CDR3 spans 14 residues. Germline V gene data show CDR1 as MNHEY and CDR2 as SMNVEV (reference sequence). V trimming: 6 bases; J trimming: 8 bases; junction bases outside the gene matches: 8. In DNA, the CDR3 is TGTGCCAGCAGACGGACAGGGGGCGCAAAGGGCTACACCTTC. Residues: CASRRTGGAKGYTF.

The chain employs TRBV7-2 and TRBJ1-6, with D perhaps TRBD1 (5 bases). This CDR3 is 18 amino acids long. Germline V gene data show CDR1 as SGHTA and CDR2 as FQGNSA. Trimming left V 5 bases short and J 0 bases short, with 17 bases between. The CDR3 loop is CASSKPGGSSSYNSPLHF. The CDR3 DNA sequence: TGTGCCAGCAGCAAACCGGGGGGATCTAGCTCCTATAATTCACCCCTCCACTTT. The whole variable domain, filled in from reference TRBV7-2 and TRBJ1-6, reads GAGVSQSPSNKVTEKGKDVELRCDPISGHTALYWYRQSLGQGLEFLIYFQGNSAPDKSGLPSDRFSAERTGGSVSTLTIQRTQQEDSAVYLCASSKPGGSSSYNSPLHFGNGTRLTVT.

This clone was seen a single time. CDR3 region: CASSPQDTHQETQYF. CDR3 DNA sequence: TGTGCCAGCTCACCACAAGACACCCACCAAGAGACCCAGTACTTC. The chain couples TRBV18 to TRBJ2-5; D call uncertain. V gave up 1 base and J gave up 0 bases, with 9 bases separating them. This CDR3 comprises 15 residues. CDR1 is KGHSH, CDR2 LQKENI, per germline. Full variable domain (rest looked up from reference TRBV18 and TRBJ2-5): NAGVMQNPRHLVRRRGQEARLRCSPMKGHSHVYWYRQLPEEGLKFMVYLQKENIIDESGMPKERFSAEFPKEGPSILRIQQVVRGDSAAYFCASSPQDTHQETQYFGPGTRLLVL.

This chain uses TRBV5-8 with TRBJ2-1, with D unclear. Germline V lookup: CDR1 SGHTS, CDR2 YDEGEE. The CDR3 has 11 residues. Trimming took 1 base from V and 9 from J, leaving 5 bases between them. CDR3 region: CASSLMVEQFF. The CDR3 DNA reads TGTGCCAGCAGCTTGATGGTTGAGCAGTTCTTC.

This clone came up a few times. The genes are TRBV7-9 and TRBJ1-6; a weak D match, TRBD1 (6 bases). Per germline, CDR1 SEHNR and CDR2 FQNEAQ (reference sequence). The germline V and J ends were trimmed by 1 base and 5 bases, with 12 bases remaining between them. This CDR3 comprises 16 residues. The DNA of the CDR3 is TGTGCCAGCAGCTTAGGCTCCGGGGGCAATAATTCACCCCTCCACTTT. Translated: CASSLGSGGNNSPLHF.

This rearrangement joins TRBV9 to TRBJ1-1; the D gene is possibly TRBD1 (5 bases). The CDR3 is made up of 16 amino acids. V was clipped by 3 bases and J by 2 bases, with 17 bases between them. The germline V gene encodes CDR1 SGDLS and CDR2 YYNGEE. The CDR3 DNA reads TGTGCCAGCAGCGAAAGTGCGGGGACCTTTAACACTGAAGCTTTCTTT. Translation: CASSESAGTFNTEAFF.

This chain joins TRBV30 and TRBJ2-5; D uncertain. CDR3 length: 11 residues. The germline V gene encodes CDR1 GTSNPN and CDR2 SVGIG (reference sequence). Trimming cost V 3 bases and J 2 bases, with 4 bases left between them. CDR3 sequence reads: CAWRGQETQYF. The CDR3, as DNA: TGTGCCTGGAGGGGACAAGAGACCCAGTACTTC. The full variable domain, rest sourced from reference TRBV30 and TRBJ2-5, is SQTIHQWPATLVQPVGSPLSLECTVEGTSNPNLYWYRQAAGRGLQLLFYSVGIGQISSEVPQNLSASRPQDRQFILSSKKLLLSDSGFYLCAWRGQETQYFGPGTRLLVL.

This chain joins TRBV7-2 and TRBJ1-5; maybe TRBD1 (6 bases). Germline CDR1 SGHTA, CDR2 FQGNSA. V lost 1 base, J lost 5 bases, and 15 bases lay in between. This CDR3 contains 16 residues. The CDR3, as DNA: TGTGCCAGCAGCTTAGTCGTCCCCGGGGGGCATCAGCCCCAGCATTTT. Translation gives CASSLVVPGGHQPQHF.

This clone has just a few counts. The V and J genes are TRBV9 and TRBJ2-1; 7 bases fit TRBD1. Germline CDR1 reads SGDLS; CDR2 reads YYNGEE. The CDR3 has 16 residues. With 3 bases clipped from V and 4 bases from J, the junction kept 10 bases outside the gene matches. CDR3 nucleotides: TGTGCCAGCAGCGGATACCGGGACAGTGGGTACAATGAGCAGTTCTTC. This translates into CASSGYRDSGYNEQFF.

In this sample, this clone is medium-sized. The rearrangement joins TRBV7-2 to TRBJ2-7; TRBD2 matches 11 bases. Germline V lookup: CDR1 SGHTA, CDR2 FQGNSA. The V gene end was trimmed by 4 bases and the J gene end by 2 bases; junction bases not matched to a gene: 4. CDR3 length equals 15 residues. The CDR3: CASSSGLAEAYEQYF. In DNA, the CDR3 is TGTGCCAGCAGCTCGGGACTAGCGGAAGCCTACGAGCAGTACTTC.

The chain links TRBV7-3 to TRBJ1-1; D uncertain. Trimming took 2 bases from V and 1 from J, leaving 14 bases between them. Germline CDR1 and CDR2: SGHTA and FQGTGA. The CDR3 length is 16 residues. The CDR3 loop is CASSLYSGRPNTEAFF. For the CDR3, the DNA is TGTGCCAGCAGCTTATATTCTGGGCGGCCGAACACTGAAGCTTTCTTT.

The CDR3 DNA is TGTGCCAGCAGCTTAAGTGGGACACATAATTCACCCCTCCACTTT. Translated: CASSLSGTHNSPLHF. The V call is TRBV7-6, the J call TRBJ1-6, with D possibly TRBD1 on 6 matching bases. The CDR3 runs 15 residues. Per germline, CDR1 SGHVS and CDR2 FNYEAQ. Trimming left V 2 bases short and J 5 bases short, with 10 bases between. Looking up the rest from reference TRBV7-6 and TRBJ1-6 gives the full variable domain: GAGVSQSPRYKVTKRGQDVALRCDPISGHVSLYWYRQALGQGPEFLTYFNYEAQQDKSGLPNDRFSAERPEGSISTLTIQRTEQRDSAMYRCASSLSGTHNSPLHFGNGTRLTVT.